Sequencing of this T cell receptor beta chain was carried out in a study of T cells in Graves' hyperthyroidism and ophthalmopathy. Study-level points and caveats: In simple terms, a model built on 13 V-J features told ophthalmopathy apart from stable hyperthyroidism.

Researchers amplified the TCR beta CDR3 regions from RNA transcripts. The HTBI primer set served for first-round RT-PCR of the TCR CDR3. Using its own MiXCR run on the multiplex PCR reads, TCRdb lists one record per CDR3 protein. The table includes fewer than 800,000 distinct CDR3 sequences, about a sixth detected once. The study defined stable Graves' hyperthyroidism as no ophthalmopathy progression within 18 months. This clonotype occurred a few times. Its cognate antigen is unknown. This may be a read error, as it is one base from a much larger clone. The source is a man younger than 30 with Graves' hyperthyroidism. The source material was blood.

CDR3 residues: CASRYGRGRKTQYF. The CDR3 nucleotides are TGTGCCAGCCGATATGGCAGGGGGCGGAAGACCCAGTACTTC. The V call is TRBV28, the J call TRBJ2-5; 8 positions match TRBD1. Germline V gene lookup returns CDR1 MDHEN and CDR2 SYDVKM. Germline trimming cut 8 bases from V and 6 bases from J; bases unmatched to any gene: 11. The CDR3 consists of 14 residues.